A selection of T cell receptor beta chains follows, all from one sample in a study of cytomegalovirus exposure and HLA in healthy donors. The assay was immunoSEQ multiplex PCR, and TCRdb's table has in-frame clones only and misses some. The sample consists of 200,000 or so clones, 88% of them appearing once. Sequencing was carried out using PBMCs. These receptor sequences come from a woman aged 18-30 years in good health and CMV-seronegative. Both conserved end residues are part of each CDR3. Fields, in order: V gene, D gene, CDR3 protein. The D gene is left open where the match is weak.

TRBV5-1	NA	CASSGNMNTEAFF
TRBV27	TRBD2	CASSFSGSYNEQFF
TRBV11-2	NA	CASSLPLVNQETQYF
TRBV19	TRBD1	CASSTRDRDWGYTF
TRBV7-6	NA	CASSLLERAGELFF
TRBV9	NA	CASRGAAGGYGYTF
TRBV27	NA	CASSLLSSAPGELFF
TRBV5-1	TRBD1	CASSLGGSRLNYGYTF
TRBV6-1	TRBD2	CASSPDIAGGSKFF
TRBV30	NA	CAWSVGTPGLYEQYF
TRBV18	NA	CASSPGNQPQHF
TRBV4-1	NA	CASSQEDRGITEAFF
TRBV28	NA	CASRKLGAWNTEAFF
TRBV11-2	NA	CASSLGLSYNEQFF
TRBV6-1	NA	CASSPTLKPGTEAFF
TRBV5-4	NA	CASSRGGPSYEQYF
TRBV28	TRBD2	CASSTGLAGASYNEQFF
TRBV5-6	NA	CASSLLTAAGRYEQYF
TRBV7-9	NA	CASTPGGALAVGKNIQYF
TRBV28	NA	CASSLFEGNTEAFF
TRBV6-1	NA	CANTSDAPAGGYTF
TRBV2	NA	CASRVGEEGYTF
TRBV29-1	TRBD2	CSVERGLAEKETQYF
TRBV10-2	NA	CASSGLASSYEQYF
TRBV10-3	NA	CAIRTGENTEAFF
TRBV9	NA	CASSWRGLSYNEQFF
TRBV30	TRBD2	CAWGGSGRASDTQYF
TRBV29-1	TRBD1	CSVEAGTGLPGANVLTF
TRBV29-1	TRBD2	CSLSASGSGSEQFF
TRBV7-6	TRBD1	CASSSGTGTAIYEQYF
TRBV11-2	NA	CASSIRLEGYEQYF
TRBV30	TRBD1	CACLTGAALYF
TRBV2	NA	CASRGAERVYYNEQFF
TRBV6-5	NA	CASSYRGSGEQYF
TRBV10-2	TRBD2	CASSRASGDISYNEQFF
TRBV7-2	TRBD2	CASSLVAGTILYNEQFF
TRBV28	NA	CASSMLSGSSYNEQFF
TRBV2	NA	CASSEGVNTEAFF
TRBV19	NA	CASSIGLVPDTQYF
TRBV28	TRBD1	CASSFRDRGQGGGDTQYF
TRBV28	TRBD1	CASSPLRGIREQYF
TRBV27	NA	CASSLFWEGESEAFF
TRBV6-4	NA	CARCVAVRDEQYF
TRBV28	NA	CASSTSTLSTDTQYF
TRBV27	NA	CASSLSRQSSYEQYF
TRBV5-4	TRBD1	CASNRGGGGTEAFF
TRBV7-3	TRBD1	CASSFGTGGNMAGELFF
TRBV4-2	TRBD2	CASSQKSRGLAGDRTDTQYF
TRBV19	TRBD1	CASAGTGYQPQHF
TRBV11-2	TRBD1	CASSPTGYYEQYF
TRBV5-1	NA	CASSLAPGGGYTF